The 29 T cell receptor beta chains below all came from one sample that was sequenced in a study of shared clonotypes between healthy human individuals. Positive CCR7 selection of CD45RO-negative cells yielded the naive CD8 cells, and terminally differentiated effector memory CD45RA+ cells were excluded. The repertoire was sequenced with immunoSEQ multiplex PCR; TCRdb's copy has only in-frame clones and lacks some. The data hold 660,000 or so clones, with around 96% observed a single time. Sequenced material: naive CD8+ T cells sorted from blood. Every receptor here comes from a woman in her twenties or thirties in good health.

This chain connects TRBV27 to TRBJ2-3; either TRBD1 or TRBD2 may supply D (5 bases each). The CDR3 covers 16 residues. The germline V gene has CDR1 MNHEY and CDR2 SMNVEV (reference sequence). V lost 5 bases, J lost 0 bases, and 15 bases lay in between. The CDR3 spells CASSIARGGSTDTQYF. The CDR3 nucleotides are TGTGCCAGCAGTATTGCTAGGGGCGGGAGCACAGATACGCAGTATTTT.

The chain employs TRBV27 and TRBJ2-2, with a tentative D call TRBD1 (6 bases). The V gene's germline CDR1 is MNHEY and CDR2 SMNVEV (reference sequence). The CDR3 extends over 18 amino acids. Trimming cost V 5 bases and J 1 base, with 20 bases left between them. The CDR3 loop reads CASSLEPSGQKNTGELFF. DNA for the CDR3: TGTGCCAGCAGTCTAGAACCATCCGGACAGAAGAACACCGGGGAGCTGTTTTTT.

V and J are TRBV27 and TRBJ2-1, with 9 nucleotides matching TRBD1. The CDR3 runs to 15 residues. Trimming cost V 4 bases and J 3 bases; bases outside gene matches: 4. The germline V gene encodes CDR1 MNHEY and CDR2 SMNVEV (reference sequence). The CDR3 DNA reads TGTGCCAGCAGTTCGGACAGGGGCGGCTACAATGAGCAGTTCTTC. It codes for CASSSDRGGYNEQFF.

This clone was recorded once. The chain links TRBV27 to TRBJ2-2; no firm D call. In germline, CDR1 is MNHEY, CDR2 SMNVEV (reference sequence). CDR3 length equals 15 residues. V was clipped by 0 bases and J by 6 bases, with 11 bases between them. The CDR3 loop is CASSLSQRTAGELFF. CDR3 DNA sequence: TGTGCCAGCAGTTTATCCCAGCGAACGGCCGGGGAGCTGTTTTTT.

The V gene is TRBV18, the J gene TRBJ2-3; D is perhaps TRBD1 (5 bases). The length of the CDR3 is 15 residues. CDR1 is KGHSH, CDR2 LQKENI, per germline. Trimming took off 4 bases at V and 1 base at J, with 12 bases between the two ends. The chain's CDR3 is CASSRLGQGTDTQYF. The CDR3 DNA reads as TGTGCCAGCTCACGGCTGGGGCAGGGCACAGATACGCAGTATTTT.

The chain combines TRBV7-8 with TRBJ2-5; 11 nucleotides match TRBD2. The trim removed 1 base at V and 4 bases at J, leaving 8 bases unmatched. The CDR3 contains 17 residues. Germline V CDR1 and CDR2: SGHVS, FQNEAQ. The CDR3 region has the DNA TGTGCCAGCAGCTTAGGGCTAGCGGGAGGTTCGGTAGAGACCCAGTACTTC. The encoded protein is CASSLGLAGGSVETQYF.

The V gene is TRBV29-1, the J gene TRBJ2-1; TRBD2 matches 9 bases. This CDR3 is built from 14 residues. The germline V gene has CDR1 SQVTM and CDR2 ANQGSEA. The J segment lost 3 bases and the V segment lost 6 bases, leaving 6 bases of the junction unmatched. The CDR3 spells CSVPTSGDYNEQFF. The CDR3 DNA is TGCAGCGTCCCGACTAGCGGAGACTACAATGAGCAGTTCTTC.

This sequence joins TRBV19 and TRBJ2-1; 10 positions match TRBD2. The V gene's germline CDR1 is LNHDA and CDR2 SQIVND (reference sequence). The CDR3 has 13 residues. V shed 10 bases, J shed 3 bases, and the junction held 3 bases outside the gene matches. The CDR3 loop reads CATLAGDYNEQFF. In DNA form, the CDR3 reads TGTGCCACTCTAGCGGGAGACTACAATGAGCAGTTCTTC.

This rearrangement joins TRBV19 to TRBJ1-5; unclear D gene. CDR3 length: 15 amino acids. From germline, CDR1 is LNHDA and CDR2 SQIVND (reference sequence). The germline V and J ends were trimmed by 8 bases and 0 bases, with 14 bases remaining between them. CDR3 region: CASLDPWGSNQPQHF. CDR3 DNA: TGTGCCAGTCTCGACCCTTGGGGTAGCAATCAGCCCCAGCATTTT.

V usage is TRBV5-4 and J usage is TRBJ2-2; D unresolved. This CDR3 contains 12 residues. The V end was cut by 4 bases, the J end by 8 bases, with 9 bases between. Germline assignment: CDR1 SGHNT and CDR2 YYREEE (reference sequence). The CDR3 reads CASSAASGELFF. CDR3 coding DNA: TGTGCCAGCAGCGCCGCATCTGGGGAGCTGTTTTTT.

The rearrangement joins TRBV10-3 to TRBJ1-1, with TRBD1 matching over 11 bases. The length of the CDR3 is 16 residues. Germline assignment: CDR1 ENHRY and CDR2 SYGVKD. V dropped 10 bases and J dropped 3; count of bases not matched to a gene: 13. The CDR3 spells CATSPRTGGRDTEAFF. CDR3 DNA: TGTGCCACCTCTCCACGGACAGGGGGCCGGGACACTGAAGCTTTCTTT.

This clone is a singleton in its sample. V and J are TRBV30 and TRBJ2-5; TRBD2 agrees at 7 bases. The V and J ends lost 3 bases and 5 bases, in that order; junction bases with no gene match: 6. CDR3 length: 13 residues. CDR1 is GTSNPN, CDR2 SVGIG, per germline (reference sequence). Here the CDR3 reads CAWRSDSGETQYF. CDR3 DNA sequence: TGTGCCTGGAGGAGCGATAGCGGGGAGACCCAGTACTTC.

This chain joins TRBV27 and TRBJ2-1; 8 bases fit TRBD2. Trimming at V came to 2 bases and at J to 8 bases, leaving 11 bases not matched to a gene. The CDR3 has 16 amino acids. Looked up from germline, CDR1 is MNHEY and CDR2 is SMNVEV (reference sequence). CDR3 residues: CASSLGSSGRFHEQFF. The CDR3 DNA is TGTGCCAGCAGTTTAGGATCCAGCGGGAGATTTCATGAGCAGTTCTTC.

The V gene is TRBV5-1, the J gene TRBJ2-2; weak D call: TRBD1 (5 bases). The CDR3 loop spans 13 amino acids. Trimming removed 4 bases at V and 6 bases at J, with 10 bases between. CDR1 SGHRS and CDR2 YFSETQ come from the germline V gene. Here the CDR3 reads CASSPLGAGELFF. The CDR3 nucleotides are TGCGCCAGCAGCCCGCTAGGGGCCGGGGAGCTGTTTTTT.

The chain uses TRBV7-3 and TRBJ1-2, with D possibly matching TRBD1 (6 bases). V was pared by 8 bases and J by 4 bases, with 14 bases between. The CDR3 is made up of 13 amino acids. The germline V gene has CDR1 SGHTA and CDR2 FQGTGA. This CDR3 reads CASSPGGAYGYTF. DNA of the CDR3: TGTGCCAGCTCCCCGGGGGGGGCCTATGGCTACACCTTC.

The chain employs TRBV25-1 and TRBJ1-4; TRBD1 is a possible D gene (5 bases). Germline values: CDR1 MGHDK, CDR2 SYGVNS. Between the trimmed V and J ends, which lost 4 bases and 7 bases, there was a span of 22 bases. There are 17 residues in the CDR3. The CDR3 bases are TGTGCCAGCAGTGGAGGGGTTCCTGAGGCCAACGGTGAAAAACTGTTTTTT. Amino acids: CASSGGVPEANGEKLFF.

The V call is TRBV7-8, the J call TRBJ1-2; D not resolved. The CDR3 is 15 amino acids. The germline gives CDR1 SGHVS, CDR2 FQNEAQ. V gave up 5 bases and J gave up 4 bases, with 17 bases separating them. The CDR3 loop is CASSPTERMGYGYTF. Here the CDR3 DNA reads TGTGCCAGCAGCCCGACGGAGAGAATGGGCTATGGCTACACCTTC.

The V and J genes are TRBV6-1 and TRBJ2-2; TRBD1 is a possible D gene (6 bases). The germline V gene encodes CDR1 MNHNS and CDR2 SASEGT. The CDR3 extends over 17 amino acids. V was shortened by 3 bases and J by 3 bases, with 17 bases between the two germline ends. The CDR3 here is CASSEWEWDTDTGELFF. Written as DNA, the CDR3 is TGTGCCAGCAGTGAGTGGGAGTGGGACACAGACACCGGGGAGCTGTTTTTT.

V is TRBV28 and J is TRBJ1-2, with 7 bases lining up with TRBD1. This CDR3 is 14 amino acids long. The V and J ends lost 4 bases and 4 bases, in that order; junction bases with no gene match: 6. Germline V lookup: CDR1 MDHEN, CDR2 SYDVKM. The CDR3: CASSSGTEVYGYTF. The CDR3 DNA reads as TGTGCCAGCAGTTCCGGGACAGAGGTCTATGGCTACACCTTC.

This sequence joins TRBV19 and TRBJ1-1; TRBD1 might be the D (6 bases). This CDR3 region has 15 residues. Trimming took 3 bases from V and 2 from J, leaving 13 bases between them. Germline V gene lookup returns CDR1 LNHDA and CDR2 SQIVND (reference sequence). CDR3 region: CASSINRALNTEAFF. The CDR3 DNA follows: TGTGCCAGTAGTATTAACAGGGCCCTTAACACTGAAGCTTTCTTT.

The rearrangement uses TRBV4-1 and TRBJ2-1; D possibly corresponds to TRBD2 (6 bases). Germline values: CDR1 MGHRA, CDR2 YSYEKL. V lost 4 bases and J lost 8, with 12 bases in between. The CDR3 has 13 residues. DNA for the CDR3: TGCGCCAGCAGCCCGGAGGGCCGCGATGAGCAGTTCTTC. Residues: CASSPEGRDEQFF.

The CDR3 DNA sequence: TGTGCCAGTAGTATAGGACAGGAAGCCTACAATGAGCAGTTCTTC. Its protein is CASSIGQEAYNEQFF. The chain recombines TRBV19 with TRBJ2-1, with a weak D call TRBD1 (6 bases). V was trimmed by 1 base and J by 2 bases, leaving 9 bases between them. The CDR3 is made up of 15 amino acids. Germline loops: CDR1 LNHDA, CDR2 SQIVND (reference sequence).

This chain uses TRBV6-6 with TRBJ2-2; D is perhaps TRBD1 (5 bases). Per the germline V gene, CDR1 is MNHNY and CDR2 is SVGAGI (reference sequence). CDR3 length: 16 amino acids. V was pared by 3 bases and J by 0 bases, with 11 bases between. This CDR3 reads CASSYPTDSNTGELFF. The DNA for the CDR3 is TGTGCCAGCAGTTATCCGACAGATTCGAACACCGGGGAGCTGTTTTTT.

The chain couples TRBV5-6 to TRBJ1-1; D perhaps matches TRBD1 (6 bases). Germline CDR1 and CDR2: SGHDT and YYEEEE. The CDR3 has 19 amino acids. The V gene lost 4 bases and the J gene lost 0 bases, with 25 bases spanning the gap. This chain's CDR3 is CASSEADFRGGGLNTEAFF. CDR3 in DNA: TGTGCCAGCAGCGAAGCTGATTTCAGGGGAGGCGGCTTGAACACTGAAGCTTTCTTT.

V usage is TRBV7-9 and J usage is TRBJ2-7, with a tentative D call TRBD1 (5 bases). Per the germline V gene, CDR1 is SEHNR and CDR2 is FQNEAQ (reference sequence). CDR3 length equals 15 residues. V lost 8 bases, J lost 5 bases, and 22 bases lay in between. The CDR3 sequence: CASDSLGVRVDEQYF. CDR3 in DNA: TGTGCCAGCGATTCTCTAGGGGTACGAGTGGACGAGCAGTACTTC.

The chain links TRBV2 to TRBJ1-1, with 7 nucleotides matching TRBD1. The CDR3 consists of 14 residues. The trim removed 4 bases at V and 6 bases at J, leaving 8 bases unmatched. Germline V CDR1 and CDR2: SNHLY, FYNNEI. CDR3 protein: CASSGDREVAEAFF. The CDR3 bases are TGTGCCAGCAGTGGAGACAGGGAGGTCGCTGAAGCTTTCTTT.

This chain joins TRBV2 and TRBJ1-5; 7 bases agree with TRBD1. This CDR3 comprises 15 residues. The ends lost 9 bases at V and 0 bases at J; junction bases unmatched: 8. Germline V gene lookup returns CDR1 SNHLY and CDR2 FYNNEI. The CDR3 DNA is TGTGCCAGTACGACAGGGTCTTATAGCAATCAGCCCCAGCATTTT. Translation gives CASTTGSYSNQPQHF.

This clone was picked up one time. The gene calls are TRBV7-6 and TRBJ2-2, with TRBD2 identical over 7 bases. This CDR3 has 18 residues. In germline, CDR1 is SGHVS, CDR2 FNYEAQ. J was trimmed by 3 bases and V by 3 bases; bases with no gene match: 13. CDR3 DNA sequence: TGTGCCAGCAGCTTGGGAACTAGCGCGCCTCCGTACACCGGGGAGCTGTTTTTT. Translated, it gives CASSLGTSAPPYTGELFF.

The gene calls are TRBV27 and TRBJ1-4; a weak D match, TRBD1 (6 bases). CDR1 is MNHEY, CDR2 SMNVEV, per germline (reference sequence). This CDR3 is built from 14 residues. The germline V and J ends were trimmed by 3 bases and 8 bases, with 13 bases remaining between them. The CDR3 sequence is CASSFRGSKEKLFF. For the CDR3, the DNA is TGTGCCAGCAGTTTCAGGGGCAGTAAAGAAAAACTGTTTTTT.